One and the same sample provided the 22 T cell receptor beta chains below, sequenced in a study of shared clonotypes between healthy human individuals. Sequenced by immunoSEQ multiplex PCR; TCRdb stores in-frame clones only, minus some. This table has about 660,000 clones, approximately 74% appearing once. Specimen: memory CD4+ T cells sorted from blood. Noted subset: CD45RA-negative fraction. The receptors here all came from a woman aged 25-40 years in good health.

This clone was observed a few times. The chain carries TRBV6-6 and TRBJ1-5; 8 positions agree with TRBD1. This CDR3 has 15 amino acids. From germline, CDR1 is MNHNY and CDR2 SVGAGI (reference sequence). Germline trimming cut 1 base from V and 3 bases from J; bases unmatched to any gene: 2. The CDR3 spells CASSYLGQDNQPQHF. The CDR3 DNA sequence: TGTGCCAGCAGTTACTTGGGACAGGACAATCAGCCCCAGCATTTT.

This clone was observed a few times. This chain connects TRBV15 to TRBJ2-6; D call uncertain. V lost 3 bases and J 4 bases, leaving 19 bases between the germline ends. This CDR3 has 18 amino acids. CDR1 LNHNV and CDR2 YYDKDF come from the germline V gene (reference sequence). CDR3 amino acids: CATSSDPSSSSGANVLTF. The CDR3, as DNA: TGTGCCACCAGCAGTGACCCGAGTAGTTCCTCCGGGGCCAACGTCCTGACTTTC.

CDR3 loop: CASSWGVFQPQHF. The DNA of the CDR3 is TGTGCCAGCAGTTGGGGTGTATTCCAGCCCCAGCATTTT. This chain uses TRBV28 with TRBJ1-5; D not resolved. CDR1 and CDR2 from the germline V gene are MDHEN and SYDVKM. The CDR3 sequence is 13 residues long. The ends were cut back, 4 bases at V and 7 bases at J, with 11 bases in the middle.

This chain links TRBV5-4 with TRBJ1-2; D may be TRBD1 (5 bases). There are 14 residues in the CDR3. V gave up 5 bases and J gave up 3 bases, with 14 bases separating them. Germline CDR1 reads SGHNT; CDR2 reads YYREEE (reference sequence). CDR3 amino acids: CASSLGRDYYGYTF. The CDR3 nucleotides read TGTGCCAGCAGTCTCGGAAGGGACTACTATGGCTACACCTTC.

In its sample, this clone was seen a few times. The CDR3 DNA follows: TGTGCCAGCAGTCAAGACACACTAGCGGGGGTTAATGAGCAGTTCTTC. Protein product: CASSQDTLAGVNEQFF. The gene calls are TRBV7-2 and TRBJ2-1, with TRBD2 matching over 11 bases. Trimming took 6 bases from V and 7 from J; bases not matched to a gene: 11. Germline V gene lookup returns CDR1 SGHTA and CDR2 FQGNSA. The CDR3 has 16 amino acids.

The V call is TRBV7-7, the J call TRBJ2-1; tentative D call: TRBD2 (5 bases). The germline gives CDR1 SSHAT, CDR2 FNYEAQ (reference sequence). The V gene lost 5 bases and the J gene lost 0 bases, with 14 bases spanning the gap. This CDR3 comprises 16 residues. CDR3 DNA sequence: TGTGCCAGCAGCCCCCGGACTGGGAGCTCCTACAATGAGCAGTTCTTC. Translating gives CASSPRTGSSYNEQFF.

Ten or more counts support this clone. The chain couples TRBV19 to TRBJ2-3; D ambiguous. The V gene's germline CDR1 is LNHDA and CDR2 SQIVND (reference sequence). This CDR3 is built from 11 residues. V gave up 7 bases and J gave up 2 bases, with 4 bases separating them. The CDR3 is CASTNTDTQYF. The CDR3 DNA reads as TGTGCCAGTACCAACACAGATACGCAGTATTTT.

The rearrangement joins TRBV18 to TRBJ2-7, with a weak D call TRBD2 (6 bases). Trimming pared 6 bases from V and 7 bases from J, leaving 16 bases between. Germline CDR1 is KGHSH and CDR2 is LQKENI. The CDR3 sequence is 13 residues long. The CDR3 region is CASSQETSREQYF. DNA of the CDR3: TGTGCCAGCTCCCAAGAGACTAGTAGGGAGCAGTACTTC.

The chain links TRBV7-2 to TRBJ2-3, with 12 bases aligning to TRBD2. Germline CDR1 and CDR2: SGHTA and FQGNSA. The CDR3 is 16 amino acids. V trimming: 6 bases; J trimming: 3 bases; junction bases outside the gene matches: 7. The chain's CDR3 is CASSYSGTSGTDTQYF. The CDR3 DNA reads as TGTGCCAGCAGTTATTCCGGGACTAGCGGGACAGATACGCAGTATTTT.

This clone was found a few times. The V call is TRBV28, the J call TRBJ2-5, with 10 bases that match TRBD2. Near its end, the DNA agrees better with TRBJ2-7, so the J call may be wrong. CDR1 MDHEN and CDR2 SYDVKM come from the germline V gene. The CDR3 covers 13 residues. Here the CDR3 DNA reads TGTGCCAGCGAAGGGACTAGCGACTACGAGCAGTACTTC. Translating it yields CASEGTSDYEQYF.

V usage is TRBV6-6 and J usage is TRBJ2-6; D remains ambiguous. This CDR3 comprises 14 residues. Germline lookup yields CDR1 MNHNY and CDR2 SVGAGI (reference sequence). Trimming pared 5 bases from V and 2 bases from J, leaving 7 bases between. CDR3 nucleotides: TGTGCCAGCAGTCCCCGGGCTGGGGCCAACGTCCTGACTTTC. It specifies CASSPRAGANVLTF.

The chain has TRBV28 and TRBJ1-1, with D maybe TRBD1 (5 bases). With 7 bases removed from V and 1 base from J, the gap between germline ends came to 13 bases. The germline CDR1 and CDR2 sequences are MDHEN and SYDVKM. The CDR3 has 14 amino acids. The CDR3 DNA sequence: TGTGCCAGCACCTCCGGGACGGGGAACACTGAAGCTTTCTTT. It encodes CASTSGTGNTEAFF.

The chain carries TRBV4-1 and TRBJ2-1, with 9 positions matching TRBD1. V lost 4 bases, J lost 6 bases, and 10 bases stayed unmatched. The CDR3 is made up of 16 amino acids. Germline V gene data show CDR1 as MGHRA and CDR2 as YSYEKL. CDR3 DNA: TGCGCCAGCAGCCGCTCACAGGGGGCTTGGGGCAATGAGCAGTTCTTC. Protein product: CASSRSQGAWGNEQFF.

V and J are TRBV28 and TRBJ1-1; tentative D call: TRBD1 (6 bases). CDR1 is MDHEN and CDR2 is SYDVKM in the germline V gene. The CDR3 totals 13 residues. V was trimmed by 6 bases and J by 10 bases, leaving 18 bases between them. The CDR3 loop is CASSKEGGRGAFF. The CDR3 DNA reads TGTGCCAGCAGCAAAGAGGGGGGGCGAGGAGCTTTCTTT.

CDR3 nucleotide sequence: TGTGCCCTGGGAGTGAGTCGGGAGACCCAGTACTTC. This translates into CALGVSRETQYF. The genes are TRBV2 and TRBJ2-5, with D tentatively TRBD2 (5 bases). CDR1 and CDR2 from the germline V gene are SNHLY and FYNNEI. With 11 bases removed from V and 5 bases from J, the gap between germline ends came to 15 bases. The CDR3 covers 12 residues.

This chain connects TRBV6-1 to TRBJ1-5; no reliable D call. The CDR3 loop spans 16 amino acids. CDR1 is MNHNS and CDR2 is SASEGT in the germline V gene. The V and J ends lost 3 bases and 5 bases respectively, with 17 bases between them. The CDR3 nucleotides read TGTGCCAGCAGTGACCTTATACGGAATACCTATCAGCCCCAGCATTTT. It specifies CASSDLIRNTYQPQHF.

This clone has only one observation. The rearrangement uses TRBV5-4 and TRBJ2-7; TRBD2 matches at 8 bases. The CDR3 loop spans 14 amino acids. Germline V gives CDR1 SGHNT, CDR2 YYREEE (reference sequence). J gave up 2 bases and V 4 bases, and 5 bases lay outside the gene matches. The DNA of the CDR3 is TGTGCCAGCAGCCAGACTAGCGTGACCTACGAGCAGTACTTC. Its protein is CASSQTSVTYEQYF.

This chain joins TRBV5-8 and TRBJ1-2; a weak D match, TRBD1 (5 bases). Germline assignment: CDR1 SGHTS and CDR2 YDEGEE. The V end lost 6 bases, the J end lost 8 bases, and 23 bases lay between the germline ends. CDR3 length: 15 amino acids. In nucleotides, the CDR3 is TGTGCCAGCACCGTTAGGGGATTTGGGAGGTTCGGCTACACCTTC. Amino acid sequence: CASTVRGFGRFGYTF.

This chain links TRBV11-2 with TRBJ2-7; the D gene is possibly TRBD1 (5 bases). This CDR3 region has 13 residues. Per the germline V gene, CDR1 is SGHAT and CDR2 is FQNNGV. Trimming shortened V by 1 base and J by 6 bases, and 10 bases separated the two germline ends. CDR3 bases: TGTGCCAGCAGCTTAGCATTCCAGGGCGAGCAGTACTTC. This translates into CASSLAFQGEQYF.

The genes are TRBV2 and TRBJ2-2, with D possibly TRBD1 on 5 matching bases. Germline CDR1 reads SNHLY; CDR2 reads FYNNEI. V lost 7 bases, J lost 1 base, and 10 bases lay in between. The CDR3 spans 14 residues. CDR3 loop: CASTLRGNTGELFF. The CDR3 DNA sequence: TGTGCCAGCACCCTAAGGGGGAACACCGGGGAGCTGTTTTTT.

There are many counts of this clone. This chain connects TRBV28 to TRBJ1-1, with D perhaps matching TRBD1 (6 bases). Looked up from germline, CDR1 is MDHEN and CDR2 is SYDVKM. The V end was cut by 6 bases, the J end by 4 bases, with 15 bases between. This CDR3 has 14 amino acids. The CDR3 coding sequence is TGTGCCAGCAGCATAACAGGGAGAGGCACTGAAGCTTTCTTT. Its protein product is CASSITGRGTEAFF.

The table lists this clone with a few counts. V usage is TRBV27 and J usage is TRBJ2-7; 11 nucleotides line up with TRBD2. This CDR3 contains 17 residues. The V gene's germline CDR1 is MNHEY and CDR2 SMNVEV (reference sequence). J gave up 2 bases and V 5 bases, and 11 bases lay outside the gene matches. The CDR3 sequence is CASSPTGSGRGTYEQYF. For the CDR3, the DNA is TGTGCCAGCAGTCCCACGGGTAGCGGGAGGGGGACCTACGAGCAGTACTTC.